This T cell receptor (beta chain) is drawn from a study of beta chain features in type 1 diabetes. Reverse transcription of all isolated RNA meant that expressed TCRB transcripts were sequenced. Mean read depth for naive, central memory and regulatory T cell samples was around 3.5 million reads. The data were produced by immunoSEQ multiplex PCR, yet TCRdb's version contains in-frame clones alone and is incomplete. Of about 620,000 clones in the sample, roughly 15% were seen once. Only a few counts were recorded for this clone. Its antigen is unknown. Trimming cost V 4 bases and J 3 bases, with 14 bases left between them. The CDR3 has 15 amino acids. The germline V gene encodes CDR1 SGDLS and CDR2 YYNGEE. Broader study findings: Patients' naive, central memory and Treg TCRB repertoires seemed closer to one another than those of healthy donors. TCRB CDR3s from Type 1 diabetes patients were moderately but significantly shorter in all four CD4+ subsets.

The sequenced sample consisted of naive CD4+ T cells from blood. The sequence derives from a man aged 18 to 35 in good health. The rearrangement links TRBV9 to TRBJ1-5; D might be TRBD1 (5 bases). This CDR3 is CASSRGRGVNQPQHF. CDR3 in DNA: TGTGCCAGCAGCCGCGGACGGGGGGTCAATCAGCCCCAGCATTTT.